This entry features one T cell receptor (beta chain) sequence. This sample is part of a study of T cell responses to AZD1222 COVID-19 vaccine. Some clones are missing from TCRdb's copy, which holds only in-frame ones; the method was immunoSEQ multiplex PCR. Among 200,000 or so clones listed, just over 90% were seen once. With 0 bases clipped from V and 8 bases from J, the junction kept 7 bases outside the gene matches. The CDR3 runs 15 residues. Germline CDR1 is SGDLS and CDR2 is YYNGEE. This clonotype originated in an adult in good health. The sequences come from peripheral blood, collected on day 0 of AZD1222 vaccination. The chain has TRBV9 and TRBJ2-1; 8 nucleotides line up with TRBD2. The CDR3 loop is CASSVEGRRGDEQFF. DNA for the CDR3: TGTGCCAGCAGCGTAGAGGGACGGCGGGGGGATGAGCAGTTCTTC.